The table lists the clone carrying this T cell receptor beta chain with many counts. The TCR beta CDR3 regions underwent amplification using RNA transcripts as the source. The TCR CDR3 first-round RT-PCR relied on the HTBI primer set. From the multiplex PCR reads, TCRdb called clonotypes with MiXCR, one entry per CDR3 protein. The table lists a few hundred thousand distinct CDR3 sequences, roughly 20% of them singletons. Per germline, CDR1 MNHEY and CDR2 SMNVEV (reference sequence). The CDR3 consists of 15 residues. V lost 0 bases to trimming and J lost 2 bases, with 10 bases between them. No ophthalmopathy progression within 18 months constituted stable Graves' hyperthyroidism. The entry originates in a study of T cells in Graves' hyperthyroidism and ophthalmopathy.

V is TRBV27 and J is TRBJ2-5; D may be TRBD1 or TRBD2 (5 bases each). The sample was blood. The source is a man between 18 and 35 years old with Graves' hyperthyroidism. The CDR3 is CASSLSMGPQETQYF. CDR3 DNA: TGTGCCAGCAGTTTATCGATGGGACCACAAGAGACCCAGTACTTC.